Listed below are T cell receptor beta chains from one sample, sequenced in a study of cytomegalovirus exposure and HLA in healthy donors. The method was immunoSEQ multiplex PCR; TCRdb's version includes in-frame clones alone and lacks a portion of them. The sample consists of under 110,000 clones, roughly four fifths of them appearing once. The specimen sequenced was PBMCs. Receptor source: a man aged 45-60 years in good health and CMV-seronegative. Both conserved end residues are part of each CDR3. A D gene is named only where the DNA matches it firmly. The size field is filled for only some rows; it gives once, few, many or a size class.

d_call	clone_size	v_call	j_call	cdr3_nt	cdr3_aa
-	once	TRBV4-1	TRBJ1-4	TGCGCCAGCAGCCGAAATCTGGGCGGCAGGGGAGATGAAAAACTGTTTTTT	CASSRNLGGRGDEKLFF
-	-	TRBV20-1	TRBJ1-1	TGCAGTGCTTTCGGGTTTGAAGCTTTCTTT	CSAFGFEAFF
-	-	TRBV30	TRBJ2-3	TGTGCCTGGAGATCACGAGTGGCAGATACGCAGTATTTT	CAWRSRVADTQYF
-	-	TRBV20-1	TRBJ2-7	TGCAGTGCTAGGGGGGGTCCCGAGCAGTACTTC	CSARGGPEQYF
-	-	TRBV14	TRBJ2-1	TGTGCCAGCAGCCCTCTAACAGGGAGCTCCTACAATGAGCAGTTCTTC	CASSPLTGSSYNEQFF
-	-	TRBV7-9	TRBJ1-2	TGTGCCAGCACCGGAGGGGGGGGGCAACTCTCGCGGGGCTACACCTTC	CASTGGGGQLSRGYTF
-	-	TRBV10-3	TRBJ1-2	TGTGCCATCAGTGAACAGCTCTATGGCTACACCTTC	CAISEQLYGYTF
-	once	TRBV5-3	TRBJ1-2	TGTGCCAGAAGCGGCCAGGGGCTAGGGGGCTACACCTTC	CARSGQGLGGYTF
-	-	TRBV9	TRBJ1-2	TGTGCCAGCAGCGGGGGTTTTGGAGGCTCAGCCTATGGCTACACCTTC	CASSGGFGGSAYGYTF
-	-	TRBV6-5	TRBJ1-5	TGTGCCAGCGCCCTGGCCGTTCAGCCCCAGCATTTT	CASALAVQPQHF
TRBD2	-	TRBV6-5	TRBJ2-5	TGTGCCAGCAGCCTAGCGGGAGGGCCAACCCAGTACTTC	CASSLAGGPTQYF
-	few	TRBV20-1	TRBJ2-7	TGCAGTGCTAGGTCCAGTTACGAGCAGTACTTC	CSARSSYEQYF
-	few	TRBV20-1	TRBJ1-1	TGCAGTGTCAGGCAAGCTTTCTTT	CSVRQAFF
-	-	TRBV6-1	TRBJ1-1	TGTGCCAGCAGTGGACAGGAGGCTATCATGAACACTGAAGCTTTCTTT	CASSGQEAIMNTEAFF
-	-	TRBV5-1	TRBJ2-1	TGCGCCAGCAGTTCCCTGGGGGCGAGCTCCTACAATGAGCAGTTCTTC	CASSSLGASSYNEQFF
-	-	TRBV9	TRBJ2-6	TGTGCCAGCAGCCAGGGAGGCGGGGCCAACGTCCTGACTTTC	CASSQGGGANVLTF
TRBD2	-	TRBV15	TRBJ2-1	TGTGCCACCAAGCGAACTAGCGGGAGAGGGCGTGAGCAGTTCTTC	CATKRTSGRGREQFF
TRBD2	-	TRBV28	TRBJ2-2	TGTGCCAGCCTAGATCGGAACCGGGGGGGCGGGGAGCTGTTTTTT	CASLDRNRGGGELFF
-	once	TRBV11-2	TRBJ2-5	TGTGCCAGCAGCTCCCCTCGACAGATCCAAGAGACCCAGTACTTC	CASSSPRQIQETQYF
TRBD1	few	TRBV7-6	TRBJ2-7	TGTGCCAGCAGCCCAACGCGACAGGGGGGGGTCTTGTACTTC	CASSPTRQGGVLYF
-	-	TRBV28	TRBJ2-5	TGTGCCAGCAGTTTAGGACTAAACGGGGAGACCCAGTACTTC	CASSLGLNGETQYF
TRBD1	-	TRBV6-5	TRBJ1-2	TGTGCCAGCAGTTACAAGGGCTCAGGGGGCAACTATGGCTACACCTTC	CASSYKGSGGNYGYTF
TRBD2	-	TRBV7-9	TRBJ2-1	TGTGCCAGCACTCGGGCTAGCGGAGTCAATGAGCAGTTCTTC	CASTRASGVNEQFF
TRBD2	-	TRBV6-6	TRBJ2-1	TGTGCCAGCAGACCTATAGCGGGAGGGGAGAATGAGCAGTTCTTC	CASRPIAGGENEQFF
TRBD1	-	TRBV7-9	TRBJ2-3	TGTTCCAGCAGCCGGTGGACAGGGGGTTTCGCAGATACGCAGTATTTT	CSSSRWTGGFADTQYF
-	-	TRBV2	TRBJ2-1	TGTGCCAGCAGTGCGTTCAGGTCCAGGGACACCGAGCAGTTCTTC	CASSAFRSRDTEQFF
-	once	TRBV30	TRBJ2-7	TGTGCCTGGAGTGAGGTGTTAGAAGCGGGCGAGCAGTACTTC	CAWSEVLEAGEQYF
TRBD2	-	TRBV6-6	TRBJ2-7	TGTGCCAGCAATCCTAGCGGGAGGGCCCACGAGCAGTACTTC	CASNPSGRAHEQYF
TRBD2	-	TRBV5-5	TRBJ2-3	TGTGCCAGCAGCCGGACCGGGACTAGCGGGGGGGCCGTCAATACGCAGTATTTT	CASSRTGTSGGAVNTQYF
-	-	TRBV2	TRBJ2-7	TGTGCCAGCAGACATGAGGACATCTCCTACGAGCAGTACTTC	CASRHEDISYEQYF
-	-	TRBV28	TRBJ1-5	TGTGCCAGCAGCCCACTCAATCAGCCCCAGCATTTT	CASSPLNQPQHF
-	-	TRBV6-5	TRBJ1-4	TGTGCCAGCAGTTCCTGGAGTTTTGCAACTAATGAAAAACTGTTTTTT	CASSSWSFATNEKLFF
TRBD1	-	TRBV6-1	TRBJ2-7	TGTGCCAGCAAACAGGGGCCGCCCTACGAGCAGTACTTC	CASKQGPPYEQYF
-	-	TRBV7-9	TRBJ1-2	TGTGCCAGCAGCCGACTTAATCCGGACCTAGGGGGTAAGGGCTACACCTTC	CASSRLNPDLGGKGYTF
-	few	TRBV29-1	TRBJ1-1	TGCAGCGTTGTTGAGAGAAACACTGAAGCTTTCTTT	CSVVERNTEAFF
-	-	TRBV15	TRBJ1-2	TGTGCCACCAGCAGAGATCAGGGGTCACTTACGGGGGGCTACACCTTC	CATSRDQGSLTGGYTF
-	-	TRBV28	TRBJ1-5	TGTGCCAGCAGTTTGTGGTTGGCAGGGAGGGAGGTGAGCAATCAGCCCCAGCATTTT	CASSLWLAGREVSNQPQHF
-	-	TRBV4-2	TRBJ2-3	TGTGCCAGCAGCCAAGATTTACGGCAGGGGTGGACAGATACGCAGTATTTT	CASSQDLRQGWTDTQYF
-	-	TRBV5-6	TRBJ2-5	TGTGCCAGCAGCTTGGAAAGAGGAGGCGAGACCCAGTACTTC	CASSLERGGETQYF
-	-	TRBV2	TRBJ2-7	TGTGCCAGCAGTGCGGAGGGTGGGGGTTCCTACGAGCAGTACTTC	CASSAEGGGSYEQYF
-	-	TRBV14	TRBJ1-2	TGTGCCAGCAGCCAAGGTCTGCGTGACGCAGGATATGGCTACACCTTC	CASSQGLRDAGYGYTF
TRBD1	-	TRBV27	TRBJ1-5	TGTGCCAGCAGGGGGACAGGGGGCGGTCAGCCCCAGCATTTT	CASRGTGGGQPQHF
-	-	TRBV6-1	TRBJ2-7	TGTGCCAGCAACACAGGGAACGGCGAGCAGTACTTC	CASNTGNGEQYF
TRBD1	-	TRBV10-3	TRBJ1-2	TGTGCCATCAGTGGACAGGGGGCCGATGGCTACACCTTC	CAISGQGADGYTF